This T cell receptor beta chain was observed in a study of T cell repertoires in cytomegalovirus infection. The wider study: CMV infection and matching HLA type were both indicated by public TCR beta signatures.

V shed 4 bases and J 0 bases; nucleotides not matched to a gene: 6. The CDR3 consists of 15 residues. The germline V gene encodes CDR1 SGHNT and CDR2 YYREEE (reference sequence). Comment on this clonotype: Its cognate antigen is unknown.

TCRdb processed the reads anew with MiXCR; each CDR3 protein has one entry. The table lists some 560,000 distinct CDR3 sequences, just under 40% of them singletons. Study findings and constraints: HLA-C-restricted CMV clonotypes gave the most frequent clonotype in two of eight donors. Cumulative frequency of public TCR beta families picked out carriers of CMV plus the relevant HLA.

The V gene is TRBV5-4, the J gene TRBJ2-7; TRBD2 matches at 8 bases. The material sequenced was cultured PBMCs, taken from culture after CMV antigen stimulation. The source of this sequence is a human donor in good health (CMV status not recorded). Some clones in this sample may be carry-over from other donors' samples. CDR3 DNA: TGTGCCAGCAGCGTCGTAGCGGGGAGCTCCTACGAGCAGTACTTC. Translation gives CASSVVAGSSYEQYF.